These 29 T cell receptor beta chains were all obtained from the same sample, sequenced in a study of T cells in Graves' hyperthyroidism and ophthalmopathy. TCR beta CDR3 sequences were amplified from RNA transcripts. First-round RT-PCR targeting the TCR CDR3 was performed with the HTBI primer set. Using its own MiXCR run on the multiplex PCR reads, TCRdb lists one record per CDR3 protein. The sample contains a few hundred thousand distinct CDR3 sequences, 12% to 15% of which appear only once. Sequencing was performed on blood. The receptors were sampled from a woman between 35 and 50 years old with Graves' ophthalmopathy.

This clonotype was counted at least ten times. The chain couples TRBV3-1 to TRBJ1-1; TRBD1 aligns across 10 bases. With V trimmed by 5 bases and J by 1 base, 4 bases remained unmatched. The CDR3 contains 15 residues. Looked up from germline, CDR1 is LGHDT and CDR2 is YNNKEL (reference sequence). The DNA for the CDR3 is TGTGCCAGCAGCACGAGACAGGGGGCGAACACTGAAGCTTTCTTT. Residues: CASSTRQGANTEAFF. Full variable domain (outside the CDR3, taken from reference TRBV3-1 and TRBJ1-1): DTAVSQTPKYLVTQMGNDKSIKCEQNLGHDTMYWYKQDSKKFLKIMFSYNNKELIINETVPNRFSPKSPDKAHLNLHINSLELGDSAVYFCASSTRQGANTEAFFGQGTRLTVV.

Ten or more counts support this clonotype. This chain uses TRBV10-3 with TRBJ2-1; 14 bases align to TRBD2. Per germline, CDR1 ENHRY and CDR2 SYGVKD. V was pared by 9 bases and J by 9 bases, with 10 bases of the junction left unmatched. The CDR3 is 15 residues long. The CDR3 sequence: CAIGEGLAGVFEQFF. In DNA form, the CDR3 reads TGTGCCATTGGGGAGGGACTAGCGGGAGTTTTTGAGCAGTTCTTC.

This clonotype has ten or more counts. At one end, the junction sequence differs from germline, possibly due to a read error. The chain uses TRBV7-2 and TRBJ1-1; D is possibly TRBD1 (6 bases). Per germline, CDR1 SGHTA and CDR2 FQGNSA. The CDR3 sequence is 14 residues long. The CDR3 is CASGEGGYSTVAFF. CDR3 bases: TGTGCCAGCGGCGAGGGGGGGTACTCAACTGTAGCTTTCTTT.

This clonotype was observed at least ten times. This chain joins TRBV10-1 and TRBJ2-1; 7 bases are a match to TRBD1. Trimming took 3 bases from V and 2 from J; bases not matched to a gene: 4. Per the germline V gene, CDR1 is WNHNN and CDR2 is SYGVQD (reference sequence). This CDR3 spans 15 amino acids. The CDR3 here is CASSESGQTYNEQFF. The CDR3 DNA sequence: TGCGCCAGCAGTGAATCGGGACAGACCTACAATGAGCAGTTCTTC.

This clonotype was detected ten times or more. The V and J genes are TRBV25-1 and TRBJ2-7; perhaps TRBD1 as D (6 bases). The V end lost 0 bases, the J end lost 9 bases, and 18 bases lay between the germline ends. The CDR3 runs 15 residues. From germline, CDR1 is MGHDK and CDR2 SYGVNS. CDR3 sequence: CASSEYLSGGGGQYF. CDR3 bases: TGTGCCAGCAGTGAATACCTATCTGGGGGCGGAGGGCAGTACTTC.

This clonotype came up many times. CDR3 region: CASSQTGRRNEAFF. In nucleotides, the CDR3 is TGTGCCAGCAGCCAAACAGGGAGGCGGAATGAAGCTTTCTTT. The chain uses TRBV12-3 or TRBV12-4 and TRBJ1-1; the D gene is possibly TRBD1 (6 bases). Trimming removed 6 bases from V and 7 bases from J, with 18 bases in between. The CDR3 consists of 14 residues.

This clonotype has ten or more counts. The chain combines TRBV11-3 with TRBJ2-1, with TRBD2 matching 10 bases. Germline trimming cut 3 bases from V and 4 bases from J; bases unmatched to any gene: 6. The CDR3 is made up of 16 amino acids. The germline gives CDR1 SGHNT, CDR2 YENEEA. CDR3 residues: CASSLVLAGAYNEQFF. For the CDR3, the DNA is TGTGCCAGCAGCTTGGTTCTAGCGGGGGCATACAATGAGCAGTTCTTC.

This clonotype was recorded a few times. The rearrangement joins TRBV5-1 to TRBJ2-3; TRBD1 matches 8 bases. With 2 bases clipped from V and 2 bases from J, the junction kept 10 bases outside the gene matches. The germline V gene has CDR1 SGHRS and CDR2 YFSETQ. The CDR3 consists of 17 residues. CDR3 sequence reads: CASSFPFGQGDTDTQYF. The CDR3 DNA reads TGCGCCAGCAGCTTCCCCTTTGGACAGGGAGACACAGATACGCAGTATTTT.

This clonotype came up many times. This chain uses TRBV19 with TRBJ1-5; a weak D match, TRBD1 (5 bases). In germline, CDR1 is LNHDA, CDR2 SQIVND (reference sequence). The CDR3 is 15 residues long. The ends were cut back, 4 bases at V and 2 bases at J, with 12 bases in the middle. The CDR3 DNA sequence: TGTGCCAGTAGTACAGGGCGATTCCGCAATCAGCCCCAGCATTTT. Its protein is CASSTGRFRNQPQHF.

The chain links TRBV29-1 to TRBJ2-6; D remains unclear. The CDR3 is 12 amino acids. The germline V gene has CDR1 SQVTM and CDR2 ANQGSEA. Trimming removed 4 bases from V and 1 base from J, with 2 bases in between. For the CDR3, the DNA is TGCAGCGTTGCATCTGGGGCCAACGTCCTGACTTTC. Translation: CSVASGANVLTF.

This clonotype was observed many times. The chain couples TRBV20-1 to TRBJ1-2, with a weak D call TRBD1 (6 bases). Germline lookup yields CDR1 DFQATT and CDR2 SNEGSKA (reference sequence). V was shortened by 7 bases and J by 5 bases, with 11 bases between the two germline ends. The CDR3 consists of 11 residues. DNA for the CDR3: TGCAGTGGACAGGAGACGTATGGCTACACCTTC. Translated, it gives CSGQETYGYTF.

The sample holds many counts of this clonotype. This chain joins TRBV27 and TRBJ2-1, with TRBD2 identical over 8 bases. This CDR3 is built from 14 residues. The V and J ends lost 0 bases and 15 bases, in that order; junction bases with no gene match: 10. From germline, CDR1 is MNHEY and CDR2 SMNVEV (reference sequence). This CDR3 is CASSLSNKRESLFF. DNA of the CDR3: TGTGCCAGCAGTTTATCAAATAAGCGGGAGTCGCTGTTCTTC.

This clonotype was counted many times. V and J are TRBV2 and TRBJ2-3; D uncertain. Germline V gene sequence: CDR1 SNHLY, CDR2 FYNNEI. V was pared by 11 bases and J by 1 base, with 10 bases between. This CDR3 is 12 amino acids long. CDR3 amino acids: CARAAGTDTQYF. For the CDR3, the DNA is TGTGCCCGCGCGGCGGGCACAGATACGCAGTATTTT. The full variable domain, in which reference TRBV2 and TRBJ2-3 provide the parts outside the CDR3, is EPEVTQTPSHQVTQMGQEVILRCVPISNHLYFYWYRQILGQKVEFLVSFYNNEISEKSEIFDDQFSVERPDGSNFTLKIRSTKLEDSAMYFCARAAGTDTQYFGPGTRLTVL.

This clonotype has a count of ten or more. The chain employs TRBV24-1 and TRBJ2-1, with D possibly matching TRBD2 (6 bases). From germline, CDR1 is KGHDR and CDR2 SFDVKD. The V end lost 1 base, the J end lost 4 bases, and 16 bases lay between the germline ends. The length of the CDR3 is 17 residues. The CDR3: CATSDFQRVGGYNEQFF. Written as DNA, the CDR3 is TGTGCCACCAGTGATTTCCAGCGGGTTGGAGGGTACAATGAGCAGTTCTTC.

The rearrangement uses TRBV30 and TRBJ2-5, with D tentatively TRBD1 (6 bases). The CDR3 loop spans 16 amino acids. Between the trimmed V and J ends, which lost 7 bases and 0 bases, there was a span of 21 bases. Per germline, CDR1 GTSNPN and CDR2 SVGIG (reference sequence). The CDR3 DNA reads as TGTGCCTCCTACGGACTTGAGAGGGGGTACCAAGAGACCCAGTACTTC. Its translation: CASYGLERGYQETQYF. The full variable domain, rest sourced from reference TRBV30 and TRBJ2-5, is SQTIHQWPATLVQPVGSPLSLECTVEGTSNPNLYWYRQAAGRGLQLLFYSVGIGQISSEVPQNLSASRPQDRQFILSSKKLLLSDSGFYLCASYGLERGYQETQYFGPGTRLLVL.

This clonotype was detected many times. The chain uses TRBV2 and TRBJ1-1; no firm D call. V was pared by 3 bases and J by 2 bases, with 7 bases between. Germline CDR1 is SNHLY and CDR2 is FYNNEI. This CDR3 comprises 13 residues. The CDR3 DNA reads TGTGCCAGCAGTGACGAGACCAACACTGAAGCTTTCTTT. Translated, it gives CASSDETNTEAFF.

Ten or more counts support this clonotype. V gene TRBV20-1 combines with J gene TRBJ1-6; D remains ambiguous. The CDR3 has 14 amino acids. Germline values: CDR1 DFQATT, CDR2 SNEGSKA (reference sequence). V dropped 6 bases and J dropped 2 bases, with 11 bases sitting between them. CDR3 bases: TGCAGTGCGGTCGGTCGGACCTATAATTCACCCCTCCACTTT. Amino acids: CSAVGRTYNSPLHF.

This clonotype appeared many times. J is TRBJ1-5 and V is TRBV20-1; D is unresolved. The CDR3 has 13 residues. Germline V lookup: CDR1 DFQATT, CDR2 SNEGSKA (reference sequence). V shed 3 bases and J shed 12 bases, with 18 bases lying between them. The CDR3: CSASEGRKRNQHF. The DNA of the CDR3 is TGCAGTGCTAGCGAAGGGAGGAAAAGGAACCAGCATTTT.

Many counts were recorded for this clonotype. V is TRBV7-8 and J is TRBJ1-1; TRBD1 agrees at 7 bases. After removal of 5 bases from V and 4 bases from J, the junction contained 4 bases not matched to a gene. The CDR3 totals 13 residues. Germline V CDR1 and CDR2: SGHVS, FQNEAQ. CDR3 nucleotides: TGTGCCAGCAGCGGACAGGTGGGCACTGAAGCTTTCTTT. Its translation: CASSGQVGTEAFF.

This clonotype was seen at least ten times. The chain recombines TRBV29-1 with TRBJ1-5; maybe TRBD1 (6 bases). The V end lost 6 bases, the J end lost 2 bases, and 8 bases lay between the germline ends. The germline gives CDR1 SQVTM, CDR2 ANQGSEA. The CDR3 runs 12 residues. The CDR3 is CSVRTGNQPQHF. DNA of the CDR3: TGCAGCGTCCGGACAGGCAATCAGCCCCAGCATTTT.

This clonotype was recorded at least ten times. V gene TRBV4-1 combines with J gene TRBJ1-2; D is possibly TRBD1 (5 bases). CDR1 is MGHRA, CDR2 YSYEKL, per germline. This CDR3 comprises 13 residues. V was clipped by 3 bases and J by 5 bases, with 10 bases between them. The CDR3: CASSQQAGYGYTF. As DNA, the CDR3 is TGCGCCAGCAGCCAGCAAGCAGGGTATGGCTACACCTTC.

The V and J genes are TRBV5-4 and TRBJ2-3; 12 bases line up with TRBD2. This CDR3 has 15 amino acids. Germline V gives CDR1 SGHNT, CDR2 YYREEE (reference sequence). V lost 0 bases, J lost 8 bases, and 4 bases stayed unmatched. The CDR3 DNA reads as TGTGCCAGCAGCTTGGGACTAGCGGGGGCGGGTACGCAGTATTTT. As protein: CASSLGLAGAGTQYF.

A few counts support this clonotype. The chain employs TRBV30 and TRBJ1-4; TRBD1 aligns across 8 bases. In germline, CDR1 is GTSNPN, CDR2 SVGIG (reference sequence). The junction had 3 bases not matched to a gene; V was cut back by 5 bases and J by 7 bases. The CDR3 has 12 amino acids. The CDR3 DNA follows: TGTGCCTGGGGGACAGGAATTGAAAAACTGTTTTTT. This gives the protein CAWGTGIEKLFF. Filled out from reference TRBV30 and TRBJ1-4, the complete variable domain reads SQTIHQWPATLVQPVGSPLSLECTVEGTSNPNLYWYRQAAGRGLQLLFYSVGIGQISSEVPQNLSASRPQDRQFILSSKKLLLSDSGFYLCAWGTGIEKLFFGSGTQLSVL.

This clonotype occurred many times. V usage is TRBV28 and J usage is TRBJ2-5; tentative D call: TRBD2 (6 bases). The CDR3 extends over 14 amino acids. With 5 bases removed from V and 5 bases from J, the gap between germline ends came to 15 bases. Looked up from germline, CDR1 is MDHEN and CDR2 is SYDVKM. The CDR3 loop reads CASSRLASWETQYF. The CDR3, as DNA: TGTGCCAGCAGTCGGCTAGCGTCGTGGGAGACCCAGTACTTC.

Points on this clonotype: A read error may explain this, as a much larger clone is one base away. CDR3 sequence reads: CAGSFGASGITDTQYF. In DNA form, the CDR3 reads TGTGCCGGCAGCTTCGGGGCTAGCGGGATCACAGATACGCAGTATTTT. This chain uses TRBV11-3 with TRBJ2-3; TRBD2 matches 9 bases. Per germline, CDR1 SGHNT and CDR2 YENEEA. The CDR3 length is 16 residues.

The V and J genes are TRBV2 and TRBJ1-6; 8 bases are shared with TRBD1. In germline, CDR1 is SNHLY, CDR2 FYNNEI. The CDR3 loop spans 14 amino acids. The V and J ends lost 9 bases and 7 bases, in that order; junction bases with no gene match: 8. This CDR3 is CARRRTGGNSPLHF. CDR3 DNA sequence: TGTGCCAGGAGGAGAACAGGGGGAAATTCACCCCTCCACTTT.

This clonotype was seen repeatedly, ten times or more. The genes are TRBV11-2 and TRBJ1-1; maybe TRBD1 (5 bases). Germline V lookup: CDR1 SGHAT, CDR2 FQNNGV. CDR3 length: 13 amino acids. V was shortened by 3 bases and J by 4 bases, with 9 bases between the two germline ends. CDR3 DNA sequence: TGTGCCAGCAGCTTTAGAGGGGCCACTGAAGCTTTCTTT. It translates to CASSFRGATEAFF. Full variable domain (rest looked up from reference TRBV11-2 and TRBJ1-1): EAGVAQSPRYKIIEKRQSVAFWCNPISGHATLYWYQQILGQGPKLLIQFQNNGVVDDSQLPKDRFSAERLKGVDSTLKIQPAKLEDSAVYLCASSFRGATEAFFGQGTRLTVV.

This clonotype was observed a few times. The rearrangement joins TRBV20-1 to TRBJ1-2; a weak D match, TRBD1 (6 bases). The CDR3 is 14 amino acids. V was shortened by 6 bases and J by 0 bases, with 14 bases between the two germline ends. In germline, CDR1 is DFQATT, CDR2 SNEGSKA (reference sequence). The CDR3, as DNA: TGCAGTGCGGAGCAGGGGCTTCCTAACTATGGCTACACCTTC. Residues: CSAEQGLPNYGYTF.

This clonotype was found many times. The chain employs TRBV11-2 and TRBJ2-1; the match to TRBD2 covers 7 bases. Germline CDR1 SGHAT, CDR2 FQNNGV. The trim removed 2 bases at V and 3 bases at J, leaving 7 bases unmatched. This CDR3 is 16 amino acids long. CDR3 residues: CASSLSPGGFYNEQFF. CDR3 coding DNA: TGTGCCAGCAGCTTATCACCGGGGGGTTTCTACAATGAGCAGTTCTTC.